This T cell receptor (beta chain) was documented in a study of PD-1 blockade in classical Hodgkin lymphoma. Overall study context: The nivolumab dose that patients received was 3 mg/kg, given intravenously every 2 weeks.

General study points: Patients who responded completely had about the same baseline diversity as newly diagnosed patients. In CD4+ cells, TCR diversity went up significantly by C4D1, but in CD8+ cells it did not.

Each of the patients experienced relapse following autologous stem cell transplantation, and their brentuximab vedotin exposure differed. Classification of best responses gave complete response, partial response or progressive disease. On this clone itself: Antigen unknown.

Generated by immunoSEQ multiplex PCR, the TCRdb table keeps only in-frame clones and is missing some. The data hold over 15,000 clones, with about 80% observed a single time. Sample: peripheral blood mononuclear cells (PBMCs), taken before the second cycle of nivolumab. This clonotype originated in a human donor with classical Hodgkin lymphoma.

CDR3: CAIMEPERTEAFF. The CDR3 DNA sequence: TGTGCCATCATGGAGCCGGAAAGGACAGAAGCTTTCTTT. The genes are TRBV10-3 and TRBJ1-1, with TRBD1 as a possible D gene (5 bases). Germline assignment: CDR1 ENHRY and CDR2 SYGVKD. The CDR3 runs 13 residues. V was pared by 7 bases and J by 8 bases, with 17 bases between.